The T cell receptor (beta chain) described here comes from a study of cytomegalovirus exposure and HLA in healthy donors. Findings and caveats of the study: Confirmation was obtained in vitro that a few CMV-associated chains are specific for CMV antigens. Across donors, sequencing depth was assumed by presence/absence analyses to be roughly uniform. Fewer N-insertions (relative to the roughly 630-donor mean) were reportedly seen in an Asian-associated ancestry cluster in a later analysis.

PCR was performed using 60 Vbeta and 13 Jbeta primers. Generated by immunoSEQ multiplex PCR, the TCRdb table keeps only in-frame clones and is missing some. The sample includes about 120,000 clones, around two thirds of them seen just once. Per germline, CDR1 LNHNV and CDR2 YYDKDF (reference sequence). CDR3 size: 14 residues. Trimming pared 0 bases from V and 5 bases from J, leaving 10 bases between. A remark on this clone: The antigen remains undetermined.

V gene TRBV15 combines with J gene TRBJ1-1; D unresolved. The sequenced sample consisted of PBMCs. The clonotype comes from a woman between 40 and 50 years old in good health and CMV-seropositive. The CDR3 DNA reads TGTGCCACCAGCAGAGACTTCACGACTACTGAAGCTTTCTTT. Encoded protein: CATSRDFTTTEAFF.